The 9 T cell receptor beta chains reported below all come from one sample, sequenced in a study of blood T cell repertoires in COVID-19. Generated by immunoSEQ multiplex PCR, the TCRdb table keeps only in-frame clones and is missing some. The profile shows 120,000 to 150,000 clones, around 87% of them singletons. The sequenced sample was PBMCs or T cells enriched from blood (not recorded which). Receptors originate from a woman in her twenties or thirties with acute COVID-19.

V gene TRBV18 combines with J gene TRBJ1-1; 10 bases fit TRBD1. The germline CDR1 and CDR2 sequences are KGHSH and LQKENI. CDR3 length: 14 amino acids. The trim removed 3 bases at V and 10 bases at J, leaving 8 bases unmatched. In DNA form, the CDR3 reads TGTGCCAGCTCACCGGACAGGGGGATAGTGGTAGCTTTCTTT. Its translation: CASSPDRGIVVAFF.

V usage is TRBV30 and J usage is TRBJ2-7, with 9 bases fitting TRBD1. With V trimmed by 1 base and J by 6 bases, 4 bases remained unmatched. The CDR3 is 13 amino acids. Germline V gives CDR1 GTSNPN, CDR2 SVGIG (reference sequence). The CDR3 coding sequence is TGTGCCTGGAGTGCCGACAGGGGGTCCGAGCAGTACTTC. It specifies CAWSADRGSEQYF.

CDR3 sequence: CASSPLGLAVDSEQFF. CDR3 nucleotide sequence: TGTGCCAGCAGCCCCCTCGGACTAGCGGTTGATAGTGAGCAGTTCTTC. This sequence joins TRBV14 and TRBJ2-1; TRBD2 agrees at 10 bases. The CDR3 contains 16 residues. V lost 4 bases to trimming and J lost 9 bases; unmatched junction nucleotides: 12. Germline values: CDR1 SGHDN, CDR2 FVKESK. The full variable domain, rest sourced from reference TRBV14 and TRBJ2-1, is EAGVTQFPSHSVIEKGQTVTLRCDPISGHDNLYWYRRVMGKEIKFLLHFVKESKQDESGMPNNRFLAERTGGTYSTLKVQPAELEDSGVYFCASSPLGLAVDSEQFFGPGTRLTVL.

V is TRBV5-1 and J is TRBJ2-1; tentative D call: TRBD2 (5 bases). The CDR3 runs 14 residues. CDR1 SGHRS and CDR2 YFSETQ come from the germline V gene. V was pared by 4 bases and J by 8 bases, with 16 bases between. CDR3 region: CASSPPDFSDEQFF. In DNA, the CDR3 is TGCGCCAGCAGCCCGCCGGACTTTTCGGATGAGCAGTTCTTC.

The chain carries TRBV9 and TRBJ2-5, with 7 positions matching TRBD1. The CDR3 runs 15 residues. Trimming cost V 2 bases and J 4 bases; bases outside gene matches: 8. Germline V gene lookup returns CDR1 SGDLS and CDR2 YYNGEE. CDR3 nucleotides: TGTGCCAGCAGCGTCGGGACAGTTAGTGGAGAGACCCAGTACTTC. As protein: CASSVGTVSGETQYF.

This sequence joins TRBV10-3 and TRBJ2-1; 8 bases match TRBD2. Germline V gene sequence: CDR1 ENHRY, CDR2 SYGVKD. V lost 5 bases and J lost 6; bases outside the gene matches: 9. The CDR3 has 15 amino acids. CDR3 DNA: TGTGCCATCAGTCAGCAGGCACTAGCGGCCAATGAGCAGTTCTTC. It encodes CAISQQALAANEQFF.

V gene TRBV6-2 or TRBV6-3 combines with J gene TRBJ1-1, with TRBD1 matching 7 bases. The germline V gene encodes CDR1 MNHEY and CDR2 SVGEGT. The CDR3 is made up of 12 amino acids. V was pared by 6 bases and J by 7 bases, with 5 bases of the junction left unmatched. The CDR3 bases are TGTGCCAGCAGCGGACAGGACCATGAAGCTTTCTTT. Translated: CASSGQDHEAFF.

This clone was seen a few times. The J gene is TRBJ1-1, the V gene TRBV9; D possibly corresponds to TRBD1 (6 bases). Trimming shortened V by 0 bases and J by 4 bases, and 13 bases separated the two germline ends. The V gene's germline CDR1 is SGDLS and CDR2 YYNGEE. This CDR3 has 15 residues. The DNA of the CDR3 is TGTGCCAGCAGCGTAGAGGCTCAGGGGACCACTGAAGCTTTCTTT. Translating it yields CASSVEAQGTTEAFF.

This chain uses TRBV13 with TRBJ1-1, with D maybe TRBD1 (5 bases). The CDR3 runs to 13 residues. The germline V and J ends were trimmed by 0 bases and 11 bases, with 13 bases remaining between them. Per germline, CDR1 PRHDT and CDR2 FYEKMQ (reference sequence). The CDR3 sequence: CASSLGAEGNAFF. CDR3 coding DNA: TGTGCCAGCAGCTTAGGCGCGGAGGGGAACGCTTTCTTT.